The 15 T cell receptor beta chains given below trace back to one sample, sequenced in a study of T cell changes during pregnancy in multiple sclerosis. Clones were sequenced by immunoSEQ multiplex PCR, and TCRdb holds only the in-frame ones, with some missing. Of about 71,000 clones listed, 90% to 95% were seen once; the top ten hold 1% to 1.5%. The sequences come from peripheral blood, collected in the third trimester of pregnancy. These receptors all come from a female donor with multiple sclerosis, enrolled in a pregnancy study.

The chain combines TRBV6-5 with TRBJ2-5; 7 nucleotides agree with TRBD1. V lost 7 bases to trimming and J lost 3 bases; unmatched junction nucleotides: 2. The CDR3 has 12 residues. Per the germline V gene, CDR1 is MNHEY and CDR2 is SVGAGI. Here the CDR3 reads CASTGTEETQYF. CDR3 coding DNA: TGTGCCAGCACCGGGACAGAAGAGACCCAGTACTTC.

The chain uses TRBV5-1 and TRBJ2-2; D is uncertain. The V gene's germline CDR1 is SGHRS and CDR2 YFSETQ. Deletions cut 4 bases from V and 3 bases from J, with 13 bases between. The CDR3 totals 15 residues. The CDR3 protein is CASSPQAIHTGELFF. CDR3 DNA: TGCGCCAGCAGCCCCCAAGCCATCCACACCGGGGAGCTGTTTTTT.

This chain links TRBV25-1 with TRBJ1-4; 8 bases match TRBD1. CDR1 and CDR2 from the germline V gene are MGHDK and SYGVNS. With V trimmed by 10 bases and J by 4 bases, 5 bases remained unmatched. CDR3 length: 13 amino acids. CDR3 region: CATQTGVNEKLFF. As DNA, the CDR3 is TGTGCCACCCAGACAGGGGTTAATGAAAAACTGTTTTTT.

This clone was found once. The gene calls are TRBV19 and TRBJ2-7, with 7 bases identical to TRBD2. V was pared by 3 bases and J by 3 bases, with 5 bases of the junction left unmatched. The germline CDR1 and CDR2 sequences are LNHDA and SQIVND (reference sequence). The length of the CDR3 is 14 residues. CDR3 in amino acids: CASSMGGTFYEQYF. The DNA for the CDR3 is TGTGCCAGTAGTATGGGGGGGACGTTCTACGAGCAGTACTTC.

This chain connects TRBV30 to TRBJ2-7; D is unresolved. Germline lookup yields CDR1 GTSNPN and CDR2 SVGIG (reference sequence). The CDR3 is 13 residues long. Trimming pared 2 bases from V and 3 bases from J, leaving 11 bases between. CDR3 residues: CAWSRDSHYEQYF. The DNA for the CDR3 is TGTGCCTGGAGTAGAGACTCACACTACGAGCAGTACTTC. Full variable domain (remainder filled in from reference TRBV30 and TRBJ2-7): SQTIHQWPATLVQPVGSPLSLECTVEGTSNPNLYWYRQAAGRGLQLLFYSVGIGQISSEVPQNLSASRPQDRQFILSSKKLLLSDSGFYLCAWSRDSHYEQYFGPGTRLTVT.

The chain joins TRBV9 to TRBJ1-4; 7 bases are a match to TRBD1. The V and J ends lost 4 bases and 7 bases, in that order; junction bases with no gene match: 10. CDR1 and CDR2 from the germline V gene are SGDLS and YYNGEE. The CDR3 runs 15 residues. The CDR3 protein is CASSPMAGGGEKLFF. In nucleotides, the CDR3 is TGTGCCAGCAGCCCCATGGCAGGGGGAGGTGAAAAACTGTTTTTT.

V usage is TRBV5-1 and J usage is TRBJ2-7, with a weak D call TRBD2 (7 bases). Trimming cost V 4 bases and J 4 bases, with 15 bases left between them. Germline lookup yields CDR1 SGHRS and CDR2 YFSETQ. The CDR3 runs 14 residues. DNA for the CDR3: TGCGCCAGCAGCGCACAGGGTAGCGGGTACGAGCAGTACTTC. Translated, it gives CASSAQGSGYEQYF.

This clone was seen only once. The chain couples TRBV28 to TRBJ1-3; no reliable D call. The CDR3 is 14 residues long. The germline CDR1 and CDR2 sequences are MDHEN and SYDVKM. The V and J ends lost 5 bases and 2 bases respectively, with 10 bases between them. This CDR3 reads CASSVHTTGNTIYF. The CDR3 DNA reads TGTGCCAGCAGTGTCCACACCACTGGAAACACCATATATTTT. Full variable domain (outside the CDR3, taken from reference TRBV28 and TRBJ1-3): DVKVTQSSRYLVKRTGEKVFLECVQDMDHENMFWYRQDPGLGLRLIYFSYDVKMKEKGDIPEGYSVSREKKERFSLILESASTNQTSMYLCASSVHTTGNTIYFGEGSWLTVV.

The chain employs TRBV25-1 and TRBJ2-1; 7 positions match TRBD1. Losses at the gene ends were 4 bases for V and 3 bases for J; bases not matched to a gene: 9. Germline V gives CDR1 MGHDK, CDR2 SYGVNS. The CDR3 runs 16 residues. For the CDR3, the DNA is TGTGCCAGCAGTGCGGGGACAGTCCTAATCTACAATGAGCAGTTCTTC. This gives the protein CASSAGTVLIYNEQFF. Full variable domain (remainder filled in from reference TRBV25-1 and TRBJ2-1): EADIYQTPRYLVIGTGKKITLECSQTMGHDKMYWYQQDPGMELHLIHYSYGVNSTEKGDLSSESTVSRIRTEHFPLTLESARPSHTSQYLCASSAGTVLIYNEQFFGPGTRLTVL.

The rearrangement uses TRBV6-5 and TRBJ2-1; D uncertain. This CDR3 is 13 amino acids long. Germline-derived CDR1 and CDR2 are MNHEY and SVGAGI. Between the trimmed V and J ends, which lost 0 bases and 8 bases, there was a span of 8 bases. This CDR3 reads CASSYSRSDEQFF. CDR3 DNA: TGTGCCAGCAGTTACTCGAGGTCGGATGAGCAGTTCTTC.

This chain uses TRBV2 with TRBJ2-3; 10 bases fit TRBD1. The germline CDR1 and CDR2 sequences are SNHLY and FYNNEI. After removal of 7 bases from V and 4 bases from J, the junction contained 8 bases not matched to a gene. The CDR3 loop spans 15 amino acids. The CDR3 sequence is CASNMDRGGSDTQYF. The CDR3 DNA is TGTGCCAGCAATATGGACAGGGGGGGCTCAGATACGCAGTATTTT.

V and J are TRBV6-5 and TRBJ2-3, with D perhaps matching TRBD1 (6 bases). Trimming took 0 bases from V and 0 from J, leaving 7 bases between them. The germline gives CDR1 MNHEY, CDR2 SVGAGI. The CDR3 covers 15 residues. The CDR3 DNA reads TGTGCCAGCAGTTACTCGGGGGCTAGCACAGATACGCAGTATTTT. Its translation: CASSYSGASTDTQYF.

V usage is TRBV27 and J usage is TRBJ1-6; D is possibly TRBD1 (5 bases). Germline V gene sequence: CDR1 MNHEY, CDR2 SMNVEV (reference sequence). Trimming took 7 bases from V and 3 from J, leaving 13 bases between them. The CDR3 sequence is 15 residues long. The CDR3, as DNA: TGTGCCAGCACCCAAAGGGGATTCTATAATTCACCCCTCCACTTT. It encodes CASTQRGFYNSPLHF.

The chain has TRBV7-2 and TRBJ1-2; perhaps TRBD1 as D (5 bases). The CDR3 runs 15 residues. The V and J ends lost 4 bases and 1 base respectively, with 13 bases between them. Germline values: CDR1 SGHTA, CDR2 FQGNSA. The CDR3 bases are TGTGCCAGCAGCTCCCAACGGGGGGGTAACTATGGCTACACCTTC. It specifies CASSSQRGGNYGYTF.

V is TRBV4-1 and J is TRBJ1-1; weak D call: TRBD1 (5 bases). The CDR3 runs 18 residues. V was shortened by 0 bases and J by 1 base, with 18 bases between the two germline ends. Germline CDR1 is MGHRA and CDR2 is YSYEKL. The DNA of the CDR3 is TGCGCCAGCAGCCAAGATAGTCCAGGGCGCCGGTGGAACACTGAAGCTTTCTTT. Amino acid sequence: CASSQDSPGRRWNTEAFF.